The 8 T cell receptor beta chains below all came from one sample that was sequenced in a study of T cell repertoires in ileal Crohn's disease. This table comes from immunoSEQ multiplex PCR, and its TCRdb copy is limited to in-frame clones, with some not included. The sample records roughly 7,000 clones, more than 60% being singletons. Sample: ileal tissue. All receptors come from an adult with Crohn's disease.

The V gene is TRBV30, the J gene TRBJ2-5; 10 nucleotides align to TRBD2. This CDR3 is 16 amino acids long. Germline V gene lookup returns CDR1 GTSNPN and CDR2 SVGIG (reference sequence). The V segment lost 0 bases and the J segment 3 bases; nucleotides outside the gene matches: 7. CDR3 loop: CAWSVQSGGAEETQYF. DNA for the CDR3: TGTGCCTGGAGTGTACAGAGCGGGGGGGCGGAAGAGACCCAGTACTTC.

The chain links TRBV5-1 to TRBJ2-7, with unresolved D. Germline CDR1 and CDR2: SGHRS and YFSETQ. CDR3 length equals 12 residues. Trimming shortened V by 0 bases and J by 4 bases, and 5 bases separated the two germline ends. The CDR3 here is CASSLAVYEQYF. In nucleotides, the CDR3 is TGCGCCAGCAGCTTGGCGGTTTACGAGCAGTACTTC. The full variable domain, rest sourced from reference TRBV5-1 and TRBJ2-7, is KAGVTQTPRYLIKTRGQQVTLSCSPISGHRSVSWYQQTPGQGLQFLFEYFSETQRNKGNFPGRFSGRQFSNSRSEMNVSTLELGDSALYLCASSLAVYEQYFGPGTRLTVT.

V and J are TRBV6-1 and TRBJ2-3, with a weak D call TRBD2 (7 bases). Germline V gene sequence: CDR1 MNHNS, CDR2 SASEGT. V lost 10 bases and J lost 2, with 10 bases in between. The CDR3 is 12 residues long. The CDR3 nucleotides read TGTGCCACTCGGGGGGCCACAGATACGCAGTATTTT. Protein: CATRGATDTQYF.

This rearrangement joins TRBV30 to TRBJ2-5, with a possible D match to TRBD1 (5 bases). The germline V gene encodes CDR1 GTSNPN and CDR2 SVGIG (reference sequence). V lost 2 bases and J 6 bases, leaving 13 bases between the germline ends. The CDR3 totals 13 residues. CDR3 loop: CAWSRGSVQTQYF. CDR3 nucleotides: TGTGCCTGGAGTAGGGGCAGCGTGCAGACCCAGTACTTC. Using reference TRBV30 and TRBJ2-5 for the parts outside the CDR3, the full variable domain is SQTIHQWPATLVQPVGSPLSLECTVEGTSNPNLYWYRQAAGRGLQLLFYSVGIGQISSEVPQNLSASRPQDRQFILSSKKLLLSDSGFYLCAWSRGSVQTQYFGPGTRLLVL.

The chain has TRBV6-6 and TRBJ2-3; 7 positions agree with TRBD2. V lost 7 bases and J lost 6; bases outside the gene matches: 7. CDR1 and CDR2 (germline): MNHNY, SVGAGI (reference sequence). This CDR3 has 13 residues. The CDR3 DNA sequence: TGTGCCAGCATGGGGGGAGCGGGGGATACGCAGTATTTT. Translating gives CASMGGAGDTQYF.

The chain is built from TRBV30 and TRBJ2-4; a possible D gene is TRBD2 (5 bases). The CDR3 runs to 13 residues. Germline V gene data show CDR1 as GTSNPN and CDR2 as SVGIG (reference sequence). V gave up 5 bases and J gave up 0 bases, with 8 bases separating them. The CDR3 DNA sequence: TGTGCCTGGTCCGGGGAAGCCAAAAACATTCAGTACTTC. This sequence encodes CAWSGEAKNIQYF.

This clone has just one count. The genes are TRBV4-3 and TRBJ2-3; TRBD1 matches 7 bases. V shed 4 bases, J shed 6 bases, and the junction held 10 bases outside the gene matches. CDR3 size: 15 residues. The germline gives CDR1 LGHNA, CDR2 YSLEER. The CDR3 DNA reads as TGCGCCAGCAGCCTCGATGGACAGGCCGACGATACGCAGTATTTT. Protein product: CASSLDGQADDTQYF.

The chain uses TRBV6-6 and TRBJ2-7; tentative D call: TRBD2 (7 bases). CDR3 length: 14 amino acids. CDR1 and CDR2 from the germline V gene are MNHNY and SVGAGI (reference sequence). V was shortened by 1 base and J by 7 bases, with 14 bases between the two germline ends. CDR3 sequence: CASSYWGGAGEQYF. CDR3 sequence (DNA): TGTGCCAGCAGTTACTGGGGGGGGGCGGGTGAGCAGTACTTC.